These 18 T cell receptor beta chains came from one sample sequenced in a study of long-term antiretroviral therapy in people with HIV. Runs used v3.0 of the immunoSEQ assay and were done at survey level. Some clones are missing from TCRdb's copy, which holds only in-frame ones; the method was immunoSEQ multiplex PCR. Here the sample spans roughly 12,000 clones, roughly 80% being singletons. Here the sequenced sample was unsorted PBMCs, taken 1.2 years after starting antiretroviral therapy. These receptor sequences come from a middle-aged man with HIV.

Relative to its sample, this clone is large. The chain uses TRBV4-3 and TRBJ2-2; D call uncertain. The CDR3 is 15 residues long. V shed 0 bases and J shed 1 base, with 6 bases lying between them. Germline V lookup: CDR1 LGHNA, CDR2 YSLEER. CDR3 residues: CASSQDWVNTGELFF. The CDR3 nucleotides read TGCGCCAGCAGCCAAGATTGGGTGAACACCGGGGAGCTGTTTTTT.

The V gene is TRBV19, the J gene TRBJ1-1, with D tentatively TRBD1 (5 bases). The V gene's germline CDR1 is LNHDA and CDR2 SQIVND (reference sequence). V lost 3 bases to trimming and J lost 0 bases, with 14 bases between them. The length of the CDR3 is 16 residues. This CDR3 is CASSIVIGQLNTEAFF. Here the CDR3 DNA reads TGTGCCAGTAGTATTGTTATCGGACAATTGAACACTGAAGCTTTCTTT.

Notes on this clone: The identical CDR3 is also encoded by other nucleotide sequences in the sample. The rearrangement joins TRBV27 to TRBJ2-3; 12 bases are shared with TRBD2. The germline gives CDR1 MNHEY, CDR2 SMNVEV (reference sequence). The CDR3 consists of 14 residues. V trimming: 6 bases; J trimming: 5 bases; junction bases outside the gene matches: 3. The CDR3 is CASRLAGGLDTQYF. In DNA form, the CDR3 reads TGTGCCAGCAGACTAGCGGGGGGCTTAGATACGCAGTATTTT.

For the CDR3, the DNA is TGTGCCAGCACCTCACGGCGGGGGGCGGATACGCAGTATTTT. Its protein is CASTSRRGADTQYF. The chain couples TRBV4-2 to TRBJ2-3, with 8 bases fitting TRBD2. Germline V lookup: CDR1 LGHNA, CDR2 YNFKEQ. The trim removed 7 bases at V and 6 bases at J, leaving 9 bases unmatched. The CDR3 is 14 residues long.

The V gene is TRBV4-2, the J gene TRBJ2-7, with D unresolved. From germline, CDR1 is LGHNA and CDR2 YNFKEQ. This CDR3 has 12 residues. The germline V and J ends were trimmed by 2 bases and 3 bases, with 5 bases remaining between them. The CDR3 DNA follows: TGTGCCAGCAGCCAAATTGGCTACGAGCAGTACTTC. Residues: CASSQIGYEQYF.

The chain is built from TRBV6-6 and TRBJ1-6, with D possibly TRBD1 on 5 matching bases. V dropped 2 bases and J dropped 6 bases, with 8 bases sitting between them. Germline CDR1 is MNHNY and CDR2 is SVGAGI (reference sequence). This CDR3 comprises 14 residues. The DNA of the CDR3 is TGTGCCAGCAGTTACGGGGACGGTAATTCACCCCTCCACTTT. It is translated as CASSYGDGNSPLHF.

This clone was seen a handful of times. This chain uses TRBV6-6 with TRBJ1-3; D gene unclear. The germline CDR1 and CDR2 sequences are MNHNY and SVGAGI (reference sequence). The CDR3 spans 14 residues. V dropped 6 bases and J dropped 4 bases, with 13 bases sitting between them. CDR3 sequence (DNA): TGTGCCAGCAGCTCGGGGAGGCTCGGAAACACCATATATTTT. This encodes CASSSGRLGNTIYF.

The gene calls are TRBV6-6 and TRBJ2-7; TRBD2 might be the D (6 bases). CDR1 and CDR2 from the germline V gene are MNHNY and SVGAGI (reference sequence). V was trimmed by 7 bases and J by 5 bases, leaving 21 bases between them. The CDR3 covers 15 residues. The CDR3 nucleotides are TGTGCCAGCACCATGGGTGGTACTAGCAAGCACGAGCAGTACTTC. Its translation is CASTMGGTSKHEQYF.

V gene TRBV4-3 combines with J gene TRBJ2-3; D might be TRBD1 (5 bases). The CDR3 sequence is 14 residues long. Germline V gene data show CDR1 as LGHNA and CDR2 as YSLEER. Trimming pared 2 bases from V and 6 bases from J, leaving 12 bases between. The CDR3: CASSQTQGADTQYF. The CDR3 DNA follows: TGCGCCAGCAGCCAAACCCAAGGGGCGGATACGCAGTATTTT.

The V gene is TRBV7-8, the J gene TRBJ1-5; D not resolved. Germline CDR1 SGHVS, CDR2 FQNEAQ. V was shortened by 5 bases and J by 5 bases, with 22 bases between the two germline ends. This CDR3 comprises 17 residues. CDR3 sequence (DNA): TGTGCCAGCAGCCCCGGTGAAGCGGGTCGGCAGGATCAGCCCCAGCATTTT. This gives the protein CASSPGEAGRQDQPQHF.

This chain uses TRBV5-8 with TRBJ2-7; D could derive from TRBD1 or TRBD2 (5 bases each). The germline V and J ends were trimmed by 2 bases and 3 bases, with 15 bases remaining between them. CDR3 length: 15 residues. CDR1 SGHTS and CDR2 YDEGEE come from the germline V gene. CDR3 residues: CASSLTPGPGYEQYF. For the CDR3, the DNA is TGTGCCAGCAGCTTAACACCGGGACCCGGCTACGAGCAGTACTTC.

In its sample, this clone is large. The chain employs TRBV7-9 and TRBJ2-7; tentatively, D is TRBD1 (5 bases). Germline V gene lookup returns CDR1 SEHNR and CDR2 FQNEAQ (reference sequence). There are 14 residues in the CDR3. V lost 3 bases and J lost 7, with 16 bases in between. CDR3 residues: CASSFSAREREQYF. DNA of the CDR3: TGTGCCAGCAGCTTCTCGGCCAGGGAAAGGGAGCAGTACTTC.

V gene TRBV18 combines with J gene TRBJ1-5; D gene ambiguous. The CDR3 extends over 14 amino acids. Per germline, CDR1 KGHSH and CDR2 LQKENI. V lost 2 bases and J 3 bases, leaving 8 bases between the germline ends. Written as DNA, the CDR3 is TGTGCCAGCTCACCAGGGCAGATCAATCAGCCCCAGCATTTT. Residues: CASSPGQINQPQHF. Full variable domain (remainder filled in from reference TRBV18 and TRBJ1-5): NAGVMQNPRHLVRRRGQEARLRCSPMKGHSHVYWYRQLPEEGLKFMVYLQKENIIDESGMPKERFSAEFPKEGPSILRIQQVVRGDSAAYFCASSPGQINQPQHFGDGTRLSIL.

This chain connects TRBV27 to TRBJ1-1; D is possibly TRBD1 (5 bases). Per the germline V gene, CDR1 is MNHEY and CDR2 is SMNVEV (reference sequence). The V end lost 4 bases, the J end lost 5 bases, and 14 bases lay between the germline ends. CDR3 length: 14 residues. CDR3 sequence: CASSSPDSGTEAFF. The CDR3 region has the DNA TGTGCCAGCAGTTCCCCCGACAGTGGAACTGAAGCTTTCTTT.

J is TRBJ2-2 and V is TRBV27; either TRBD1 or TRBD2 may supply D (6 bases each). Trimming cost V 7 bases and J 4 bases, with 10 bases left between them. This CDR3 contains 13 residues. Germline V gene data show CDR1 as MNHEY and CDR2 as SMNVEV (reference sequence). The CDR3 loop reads CASKQGGTGELFF. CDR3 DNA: TGTGCCAGCAAACAGGGAGGCACCGGGGAGCTGTTTTTT.

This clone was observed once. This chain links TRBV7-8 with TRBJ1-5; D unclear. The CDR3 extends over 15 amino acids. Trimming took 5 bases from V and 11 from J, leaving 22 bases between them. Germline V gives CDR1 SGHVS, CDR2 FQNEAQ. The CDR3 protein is CASSLGRQAIRAQHF. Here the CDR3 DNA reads TGTGCCAGCAGCCTCGGACGCCAGGCAATCAGAGCCCAGCATTTT.

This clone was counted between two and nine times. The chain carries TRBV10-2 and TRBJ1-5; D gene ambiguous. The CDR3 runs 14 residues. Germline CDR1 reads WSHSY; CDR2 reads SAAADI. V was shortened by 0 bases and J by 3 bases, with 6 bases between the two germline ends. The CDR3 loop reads CASSESNVNQPQHF. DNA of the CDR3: TGCGCCAGCAGTGAGTCTAACGTCAATCAGCCCCAGCATTTT.

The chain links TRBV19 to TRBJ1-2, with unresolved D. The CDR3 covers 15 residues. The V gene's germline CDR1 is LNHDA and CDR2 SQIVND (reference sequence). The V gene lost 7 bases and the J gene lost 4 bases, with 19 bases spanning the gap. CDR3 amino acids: CASTWGPPEFYGYTF. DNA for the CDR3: TGTGCCAGTACCTGGGGTCCTCCCGAGTTCTATGGCTACACCTTC.